A selection of T cell receptor beta chains follows, all from one sample in a study of regulatory T cells in long-lasting Graves disease. TCRdb itself ran the multiplex PCR reads through MiXCR, one entry per CDR3 protein. Of approximately 400,000 distinct CDR3 sequences listed, 20% were seen once; the top ten hold 20%. The material was peripheral blood mononuclear cells (PBMCs), obtained when the disease was refractory, from a patient treated with antithyroid drugs. Every receptor here comes from a female donor with Graves disease. The CDR3 runs from the conserved cysteine through the conserved F or W. D genes are given only for firm matches. Some rows have no size entry. The others give once, few or many, or a class for an expanded clone.

TRBJ2-2 many NA TRBV12-3/TRBV12-4 CASRNEGENTGELFF TGTGCCAGCAGAAATGAGGGGGAGAACACCGGGGAGCTGTTTTTT
TRBJ2-5 few TRBD2 TRBV10-3 CAIRNGPAGGETQYF TGTGCCATCAGAAATGGACCAGCGGGAGGGGAGACCCAGTACTTC
TRBJ1-5 many TRBD1 TRBV20-1 CSARDEDRGYQPQHF TGCAGTGCTAGAGATGAGGACAGGGGTTATCAGCCCCAGCATTTT
TRBJ2-4 many TRBD2 TRBV20-1 CSARLAGERNIQYF TGCAGTGCTAGGTTAGCGGGAGAAAGGAACATTCAGTACTTC
TRBJ2-7 NA NA TRBV10-3 CAISSGTTYEQYF TGTGCCATCAGTTCCGGGACGACCTACGAGCAGTACTTC
TRBJ2-7 few NA TRBV20-1 CSPRSRGHEQYF TGCAGTCCAAGATCCCGCGGCCACGAGCAGTACTTC
TRBJ2-3 NA TRBD2 TRBV5-1 CASSRSPGLAFADTQYF TGCGCCAGCAGCCGGTCTCCGGGACTAGCGTTTGCAGATACGCAGTATTTT
TRBJ2-1 once TRBD2 TRBV12-3/TRBV12-4 CASGGLAGGYSEQFF TGTGCCAGCGGGGGACTAGCGGGAGGGTACAGTGAGCAGTTCTTC
TRBJ1-1 NA NA TRBV6-2/TRBV6-3 CASSYSGNPFYTEAFF TGTGCCAGCAGTTACTCGGGGAACCCGTTTTACACTGAAGCTTTCTTT
TRBJ2-1 NA NA TRBV4-1 CASSILQRGYNEQFF TGCGCCAGCAGCATCCTACAGAGGGGCTACAATGAGCAGTTCTTC
TRBJ2-2 many TRBD1 TRBV11-2 CASSLEDRVTGELFF TGTGCCAGCAGCTTAGAGGACAGGGTCACCGGGGAGCTGTTTTTT
TRBJ2-2 NA TRBD2 TRBV7-2 CASSLAPTSRGGELFF TGTGCCAGCAGCTTAGCCCCGACTAGCAGAGGCGGGGAGCTGTTTTTT
TRBJ1-5 few TRBD1 TRBV19 CASSIGSRGHQPQHF TGTGCCAGTAGTATAGGTTCCAGGGGGCATCAGCCCCAGCATTTT
TRBJ2-5 NA TRBD2 TRBV20-1 CSAYAWGGNQETQYF TGCAGTGCTTACGCTTGGGGGGGAAACCAAGAGACCCAGTACTTC
TRBJ1-1 many NA TRBV2 CASSAGEDEAFF TGTGCCAGCAGTGCGGGGGAAGATGAAGCTTTCTTT
TRBJ2-7 many NA TRBV9 CASSVAVFSYEQYF TGTGCCAGCAGCGTAGCGGTTTTCTCCTACGAGCAGTACTTC
TRBJ2-6 many NA TRBV6-1 CASKIPGANVLTF TGTGCCAGCAAAATACCTGGGGCCAACGTCCTGACTTTC
TRBJ1-4 few NA TRBV15 CATSRGADEKLFF TGTGCCACCAGCAGAGGGGCGGATGAAAAACTGTTTTTT
TRBJ2-2 few NA TRBV5-1 CASSPPGSFNNGELFF TGCGCCAGCAGCCCCCCGGGGAGTTTTAACAACGGGGAGCTGTTTTTT
TRBJ2-1 medium-sized TRBD1 TRBV15 CATSTFTGESYNEQFF TGTGCCACCAGCACTTTCACAGGGGAATCCTACAATGAGCAGTTCTTC
TRBJ1-1 many NA TRBV12-3/TRBV12-4 CASSLLAGNTEAFF TGTGCCAGCAGTTTATTAGCAGGGAACACTGAAGCTTTCTTT
TRBJ2-5 NA NA TRBV5-6 CASSLPSFGGTQYF TGTGCCAGCAGCTTGCCCAGTTTCGGGGGGACCCAGTACTTC
TRBJ2-5 NA NA TRBV12-3/TRBV12-4 CASRGVTGPPVGQETQYF TGTGCCAGCAGGGGGGTGACGGGACCCCCCGTTGGTCAAGAGACCCAGTACTTC
TRBJ2-7 few NA TRBV4-3 CASSQDRRVGEQYF TGCGCCAGCAGCCAAGATAGACGGGTAGGCGAGCAGTACTTC
TRBJ1-2 NA NA TRBV10-3 CAISESGGADYGYTF TGTGCCATCAGTGAGTCGGGGGGGGCGGACTATGGCTACACCTTC
TRBJ2-6 few TRBD2 TRBV6-9 CASSYLLAGHSGANVLTF TGTGCCAGCAGTTACCTACTAGCGGGGCACTCTGGGGCCAACGTCCTGACTTTC
TRBJ1-2 NA NA TRBV24-1 CATSDSRDPIGYTF TGTGCCACCAGTGATTCCCGGGACCCAATTGGCTACACCTTC
TRBJ2-2 NA TRBD1 TRBV7-9 CASSPWTGTGELFF TGTGCCAGCAGCCCCTGGACAGGGACCGGGGAGCTGTTTTTT
TRBJ2-7 few NA TRBV20-1 CSASKDYWGPSYEQYF TGCAGTGCTTCCAAGGACTACTGGGGCCCCTCCTACGAGCAGTACTTC
TRBJ2-2 few TRBD2 TRBV28 CASSPIAGGDTGELFF TGTGCCAGCAGCCCTATAGCGGGAGGGGACACCGGGGAGCTGTTTTTT
TRBJ2-2 few NA TRBV5-1 CASSQYGAELNTGELFF TGCGCCAGCAGCCAATACGGGGCCGAACTAAACACCGGGGAGCTGTTTTTT
TRBJ2-7 many NA TRBV5-5 CASSPTRSFNKQYF TGTGCCAGCAGCCCCACGAGGTCCTTCAACAAGCAGTACTTC
TRBJ2-5 many TRBD1 TRBV28 CASSSPRTGVETQYF TGTGCCAGCAGTTCCCCCCGGACAGGGGTAGAGACCCAGTACTTC
TRBJ1-1 few NA TRBV10-1 CASSDGQRGEAFF TGCGCCAGCAGTGATGGACAGAGGGGTGAAGCTTTCTTT
TRBJ2-5 many NA TRBV18 CASSPEVLRGETQYF TGTGCCAGCTCACCTGAAGTCTTGCGCGGGGAGACCCAGTACTTC
TRBJ2-7 many TRBD2 TRBV6-5 CASSYSTGLAGAYEQYF TGTGCCAGCAGTTACTCGACGGGACTAGCGGGAGCCTACGAGCAGTACTTC
TRBJ1-5 many TRBD1 TRBV28 CASSSLGQGSHF TGTGCCAGCAGTTCCCTCGGACAGGGATCGCATTTT
TRBJ2-2 NA NA TRBV6-1 CASRSFPGELFF TGTGCCAGCAGATCTTTCCCCGGGGAGCTGTTTTTT
TRBJ1-1 NA NA TRBV7-2 CASSTSGPQNTEAFF TGTGCCAGCAGCACCTCGGGACCGCAGAACACTGAAGCTTTCTTT
TRBJ2-2 many TRBD2 TRBV10-3 CAITTSGIPNTGELFF TGTGCCATCACGACTAGCGGGATACCGAACACCGGGGAGCTGTTTTTT
TRBJ2-5 NA NA TRBV6-4 CASRSGVGETQYF TGTGCCAGCAGGTCGGGGGTCGGGGAGACCCAGTACTTC
TRBJ1-1 many NA TRBV10-3 CAIRRNTEAFF TGTGCCATCAGAAGGAACACTGAAGCTTTCTTT
TRBJ2-2 many TRBD1 TRBV6-2/TRBV6-3 CASRGGTGDTGELFF TGTGCCAGCAGGGGGGGGACAGGGGACACCGGGGAGCTGTTTTTT
TRBJ2-6 once NA TRBV5-1 CVSSFSGSGANVLTF TGCGTCAGCAGCTTTTCGGGGTCTGGGGCCAACGTCCTGACTTTC
TRBJ2-3 NA TRBD2 TRBV20-1 CSARDGIGTSGTLFSTDTQYF TGCAGTGCTAGAGATGGGATCGGGACTAGCGGTACCCTTTTTAGCACAGATACGCAGTATTTT
TRBJ1-2 few NA TRBV5-1 CASSVEDGNYGYTF TGCGCCAGCAGCGTTGAGGACGGGAACTATGGCTACACCTTC
TRBJ2-7 NA NA TRBV20-1 CSAPGLLHEQYF TGCAGTGCTCCGGGACTCCTCCACGAGCAGTACTTC
TRBJ2-7 NA NA TRBV3-1 CASSQPHPNRGGVREQYF TGTGCCAGCAGCCAACCCCACCCCAACAGGGGGGGAGTTCGGGAGCAGTACTTC
TRBJ2-7 few NA TRBV29-1 CSVDGGALDYEQYF TGCAGCGTTGACGGAGGGGCACTAGACTACGAGCAGTACTTC
TRBJ2-5 many NA TRBV7-6 CASSLGYSYPDKETQYF TGTGCCAGCAGCTTGGGATATAGTTACCCCGACAAGGAGACCCAGTACTTC
TRBJ1-2 few NA TRBV7-2 CASNSGPGSYGYTF TGTGCCAGCAACTCCGGGCCGGGGTCCTATGGCTACACCTTC
TRBJ2-1 NA TRBD2 TRBV20-1 CSARDPQGAGLAKNEQFF TGCAGTGCTAGAGATCCCCAGGGCGCGGGACTAGCAAAGAATGAGCAGTTCTTC
TRBJ2-5 many NA TRBV7-2 CASSLASGHYQETQYF TGTGCCAGCAGCTTAGCATCGGGCCACTACCAAGAGACCCAGTACTTC
TRBJ2-5 many NA TRBV15 CATRSGEGTVETQYF TGTGCCACCAGGAGCGGGGAAGGGACAGTTGAGACCCAGTACTTC
TRBJ1-6 once TRBD1 TRBV4-2 CASSQEKRGLGSPLHF TGTGCCAGCAGCCAAGAAAAAAGGGGGCTCGGATCACCCCTCCACTTT